This note documents a single T cell receptor beta chain sequence. The data were taken from a study of OX40 agonist ivuxolimab in advanced cancers. Turning to the study itself: While on treatment, patients had intravenous ivuxolimab at 0.01 to 10 mg/kg every 2 weeks.

TCRdb keeps only in-frame clones here, not all; method: immunoSEQ multiplex PCR. Seen here are approximately 100,000 clones, over 75% observed once, and the top ten hold 0.25% to 0.35%. Trimming shortened V by 1 base and J by 5 bases, and 8 bases separated the two germline ends. The CDR3 contains 13 residues. CDR1 SGHTA and CDR2 FQGNSA come from the germline V gene. The chain is built from TRBV7-2 and TRBJ1-2; D gene unclear. The sample was CD4+ or CD8+ T cells sorted from blood, taken in a trial of the OX40 agonist ivuxolimab. The receptor's source is an adult with an advanced solid tumor such as melanoma, head and neck, liver or kidney cancer. CDR3 nucleotides: TGTGCCAGCAGCTTAGGAAGTCAGTATGGCTACACCTTC. Amino acid sequence: CASSLGSQYGYTF.